This TCR beta chain emerged from a study of shared clonotypes between healthy human individuals (TCRdb year 2020). At the level of the whole study: Three men and two women, aged 18 to 49 years, made up the cohort. For each donor, CD4 naive and CD4 memory were each given three plates, CD8 naive was given two plates, and CD8 memory was given one plate. To estimate repertoire size and how much clonotypes are shared between individuals, the study performed deep sequencing of blood TCR repertoires from a handful of healthy adults. Different laboratories and diverse techniques were used to prepare libraries and sequence TCR repertoires, to increase sequencing depth and limit assay-specific biases. Between about 0.85 and 9.5 billion PBMCs per donor were obtained by leukapheresis.

The donors were healthy, HIV-negative adults with no recently reported acute infections or vaccinations. Every donor was a Caucasian adult residing in Nashville, Tennessee, USA. CD4+ T cells were enriched by magnetic negative selection; naive cells were then positively selected on CD45RA, and the negative fraction formed the memory subset. After blood collection by leukapheresis, PBMCs were isolated using Ficoll-Histopaque density gradient centrifugation and then cryopreserved in the vapor phase of liquid nitrogen. Analytical flow cytometry was used to check the purity and quantity of each magnetically sorted T cell population. Genomic DNA was isolated from every sorted fraction and measured by UV absorbance on a Nanodrop 2000c. The paper's findings and limits, for the study overall: Only blood was sampled, and tissue TCR repertoires likely differ from those in blood. Compared with non-shared clonotypes, clonotypes shared by all four sorted-subset donors had higher generation probabilities. Pairwise subsampling led to the expectation that sequencing depth would affect the degree of clonotype sharing among donors. Incomplete sequencing was indicated by rarefaction of sorted-subset datasets, despite the large sequencing depth. The genetic and exposure-history diversity represented was limited by the small number of donors. Larger estimated clonotype richness was generally found for naive subsets than for memory subsets. When a few donors were compared, the shared fraction of clonotypes was about 5.4% for naive CD4, 3.5% to 4% for naive CD8, 2.3% for memory CD4, and about 0.36% for memory CD8.

Using the deep immunoSEQ assay, multiplex PCR amplified TCR CDR3 regions from genomic DNA. Extracted genomic DNA from each cell subset was distributed evenly across all wells of several immunoSEQ 96-well plates, and each plate was treated as a replicate. Each replicate PCR for sorted subsets received approximately 200 ng genomic DNA, equal to some 32,000 T cell genomes. The purified libraries were quantified using a Qubit 3.0 fluorometer, sized with a Bioanalyzer 2100, and then quantified again using the KAPA Library Quantification kit. Every immunoSEQ 96-well plate was sequenced on a separate single-read 150-cycle Illumina NextSeq 550 flow cell. The authors' analysis ran thus. Because the immunoSEQ output included only junctional sequences and no quality scores, the filtering could not be the same as the filtering used for full-length reads. Sequences were annotated with PyIR, a Python wrapper for IgBLAST v1.9, and V/J genes and CDR3 were assigned using IMGT germline references. Reads were removed for weak V/J assignments (E-value above 1e-6), missing CDR3, stop codons, out-of-frame junctions, or ambiguous translated residues. A V3J clonotype was defined by an identical inferred V gene, J gene, and CDR3 amino acid sequence. The percentage overlap between two repertoires was calculated by dividing the number of shared unique clonotypes by the size of the smaller repertoire. Richness of each repertoire was evaluated using RTK rarefaction, the Chao1 estimator, and Recon v2.1 estimates of unobserved clonotypes. Generation probabilities for all TCRbeta clonotypes obtained by the gDNA method from a handful of donors were computed using OLGA. TCRdb holds this immuneACCESS table with in-frame rearrangements only. Some clones are missing; in checked studies, unresolved V genes explain under half, and the rest has no known cause. The D gene and trimming were derived from the DNA, and the V and J assignments and clone size from that table. For this sample there are 1 million to 1.2 million clones; 77% appear just once. The ten largest make up 0.7% to 0.95% of the sample.

For this clone: It has no known antigen specificity. Base quality data are lacking; no much larger clone is found one base away.

Inclusive of the bounding cysteine and phenylalanine, the CDR3 is 18 residues long. Here the CDR3 DNA is all that survives: 54 bases in frame from base 1. V loses 5 bases, J loses 1 base, and the germline ends lie 23 bases apart. The germline V gene encodes CDR1 LNHDA and CDR2 SQIVND (reference sequence). The source material was memory CD4+ T cells from PBMCs. The cell subset or site label, read with the paper, signifies: CD45RA-negative fraction. The TCR was taken from a young man in good health. Some clones in this sample may be carry-over from other donors' samples. The sequence joins TRBV19 to TRBJ1-1, with no confident D gene call. CDR3 reads: CASSDLAGLPPRNTEAFF. The bases are TGTGCCAGTAGTGACTTAGCCGGACTCCCTCCCCGGAACACTGAAGCTTTCTTT. With the rest looked up from the reference TRBV19 and TRBJ1-1 genes rather than sequenced, the full variable domain is DGGITQSPKYLFRKEGQNVTLSCEQNLNHDAMYWYRQDPGQGLRLIYYSQIVNDFQKGDIAEGYSVSREKKESFPLTVTSAQKNPTAFYLCASSDLAGLPPRNTEAFFGQGTRLTVV.